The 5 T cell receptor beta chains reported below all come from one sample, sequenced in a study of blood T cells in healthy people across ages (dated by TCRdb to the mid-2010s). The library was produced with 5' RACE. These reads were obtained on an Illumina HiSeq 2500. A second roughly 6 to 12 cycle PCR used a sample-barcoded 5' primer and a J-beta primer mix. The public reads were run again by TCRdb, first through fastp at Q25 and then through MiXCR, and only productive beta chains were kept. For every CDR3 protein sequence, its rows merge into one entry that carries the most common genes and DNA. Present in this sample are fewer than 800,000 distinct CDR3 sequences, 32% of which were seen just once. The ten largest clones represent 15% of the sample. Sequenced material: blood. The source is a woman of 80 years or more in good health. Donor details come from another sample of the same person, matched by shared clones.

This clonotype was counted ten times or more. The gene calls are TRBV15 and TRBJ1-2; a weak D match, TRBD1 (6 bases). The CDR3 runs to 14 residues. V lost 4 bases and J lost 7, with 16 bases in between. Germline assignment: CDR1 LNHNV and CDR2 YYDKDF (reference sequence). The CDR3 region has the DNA TGTGCCACCAGCACTCGAAAAGAACAGGGTGGCTACACCTTC. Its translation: CATSTRKEQGGYTF.

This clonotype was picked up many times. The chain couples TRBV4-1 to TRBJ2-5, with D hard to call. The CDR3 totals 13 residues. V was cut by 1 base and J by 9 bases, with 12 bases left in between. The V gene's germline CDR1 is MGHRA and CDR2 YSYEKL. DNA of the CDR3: TGCGCCAGCAGCCAAGGGAGTTGGGCGCCCCAGTACTTC. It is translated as CASSQGSWAPQYF.

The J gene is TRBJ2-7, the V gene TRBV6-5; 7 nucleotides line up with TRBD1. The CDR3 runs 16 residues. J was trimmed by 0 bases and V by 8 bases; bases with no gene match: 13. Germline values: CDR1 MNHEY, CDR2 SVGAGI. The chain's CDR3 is CASPPAGTESSYEQYF. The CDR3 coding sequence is TGTGCCAGCCCACCAGCCGGGACAGAGTCCTCCTACGAGCAGTACTTC.

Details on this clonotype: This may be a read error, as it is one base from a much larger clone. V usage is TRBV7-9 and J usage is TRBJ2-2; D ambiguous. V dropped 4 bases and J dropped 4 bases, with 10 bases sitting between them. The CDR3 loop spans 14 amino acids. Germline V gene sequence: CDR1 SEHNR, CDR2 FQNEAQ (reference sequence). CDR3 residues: CASSSSRSTGELFF. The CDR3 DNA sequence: TGTGCCAGCAGCTCTTCCAGGAGCACCGGGGAGCTGTTTTTT.

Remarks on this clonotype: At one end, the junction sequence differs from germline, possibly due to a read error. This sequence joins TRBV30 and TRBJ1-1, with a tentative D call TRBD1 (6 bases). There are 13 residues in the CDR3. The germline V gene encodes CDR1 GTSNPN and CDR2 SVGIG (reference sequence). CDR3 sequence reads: CTSGGRVNTEAFF. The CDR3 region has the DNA TGCACCTCGGGGGGCAGGGTGAACACTGAAGCTTTCTTT. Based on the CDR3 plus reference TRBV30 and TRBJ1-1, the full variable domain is SQTIHQWPATLVQPVGSPLSLECTVEGTSNPNLYWYRQAAGRGLQLLFYSVGIGQISSEVPQNLSASRPQDRQFILSSKKLLLSDSGFYLCTSGGRVNTEAFFGQGTRLTVV.